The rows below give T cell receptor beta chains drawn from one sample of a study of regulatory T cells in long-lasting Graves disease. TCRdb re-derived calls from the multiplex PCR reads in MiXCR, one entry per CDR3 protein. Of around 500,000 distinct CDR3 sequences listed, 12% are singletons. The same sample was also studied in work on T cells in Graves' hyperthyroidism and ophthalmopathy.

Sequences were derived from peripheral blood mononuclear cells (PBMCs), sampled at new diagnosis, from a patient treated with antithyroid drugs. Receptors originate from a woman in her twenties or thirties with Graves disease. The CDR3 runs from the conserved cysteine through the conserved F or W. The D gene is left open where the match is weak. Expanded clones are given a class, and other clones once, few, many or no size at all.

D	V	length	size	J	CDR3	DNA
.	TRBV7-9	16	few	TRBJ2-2	CASSRGRTANPGELFF	TGTGCCAGCAGCAGGGGGAGGACAGCAAACCCCGGGGAGCTGTTTTTT
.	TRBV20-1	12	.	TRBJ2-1	CSASGSTHEQFF	TGCAGTGCTAGCGGGAGTACCCATGAGCAGTTCTTC
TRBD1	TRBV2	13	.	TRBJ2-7	CASNRQGLAEQYF	TGTGCCAGCAACCGACAGGGGTTGGCCGAGCAGTACTTC
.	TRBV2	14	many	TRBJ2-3	CASPPGPSTDTQYF	TGTGCCAGCCCACCGGGACCTTCCACAGATACGCAGTATTTT
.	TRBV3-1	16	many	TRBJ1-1	CASSRPRRGKNTEAFF	TGTGCCAGCAGCCGCCCGCGGAGGGGAAAGAACACTGAAGCTTTCTTT
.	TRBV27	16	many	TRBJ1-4	CASSPVLQGHNEKLFF	TGTGCCAGCAGTCCCGTCCTCCAGGGCCACAATGAAAAACTGTTTTTT
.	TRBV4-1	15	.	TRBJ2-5	CASSQVGAIGETQYF	TGCGCCAGCAGCCAAGTCGGCGCCATCGGGGAGACCCAGTACTTC
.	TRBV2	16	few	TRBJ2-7	CASSEVVGRDSYEQYF	TGTGCCAGCAGTGAAGTCGTGGGTCGAGACTCCTACGAGCAGTACTTC
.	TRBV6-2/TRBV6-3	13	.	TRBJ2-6	CARGESGANVLTF	TGTGCCAGAGGGGAGTCTGGGGCCAACGTCCTGACTTTC
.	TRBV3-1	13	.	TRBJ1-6	CASSQVGVSPLHF	TGTGCCAGCAGCCAAGTAGGTGTTTCACCCCTCCACTTT
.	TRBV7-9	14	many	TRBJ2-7	CASSLAGLDYEQYF	TGTGCCAGCAGCTTAGCCGGACTGGACTACGAGCAGTACTTC
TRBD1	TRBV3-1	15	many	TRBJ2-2	CASSRGDRDTGELFF	TGTGCCAGCAGCCGTGGGGACAGGGACACCGGGGAGCTGTTTTTT
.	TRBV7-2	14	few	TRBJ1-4	CASSFTATNEKLFF	TGTGCCAGCAGCTTCACCGCAACTAATGAAAAACTGTTTTTT
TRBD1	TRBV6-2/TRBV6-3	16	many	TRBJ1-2	CASSSYRHRGSSGYTF	TGTGCCAGCAGTTCTTACCGACACAGGGGATCGAGTGGCTACACCTTC
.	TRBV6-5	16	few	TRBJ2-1	CASSYLTPSSYNEQFF	TGTGCCAGCAGTTACCTGACACCGAGCTCCTACAATGAGCAGTTCTTC
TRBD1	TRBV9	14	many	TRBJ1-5	CASSTGQGNQPQHF	TGTGCCAGCAGCACTGGACAGGGAAATCAGCCCCAGCATTTT
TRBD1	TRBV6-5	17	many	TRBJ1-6	CASSYRNRDRFNSPLHF	TGTGCCAGCAGTTACAGGAACCGGGACAGATTCAATTCACCCCTCCACTTT
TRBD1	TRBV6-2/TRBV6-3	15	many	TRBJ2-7	CASSSSGTGNYEQYF	TGTGCCAGCAGTTCGTCCGGGACAGGTAACTACGAGCAGTACTTC
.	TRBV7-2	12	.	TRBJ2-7	CASSLTGKRQYF	TGTGCCAGCAGCTTAACAGGGAAGCGGCAGTACTTC
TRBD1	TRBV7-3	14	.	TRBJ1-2	CASSMTGGLFGYTF	TGTGCCAGCAGCATGACAGGGGGCCTATTTGGCTACACCTTC
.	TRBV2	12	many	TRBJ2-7	CASRQGRHEQYF	TGTGCCAGCAGACAGGGTCGCCACGAGCAGTACTTC
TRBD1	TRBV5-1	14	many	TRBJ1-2	CASSFRQGRGGYTF	TGCGCCAGCAGCTTCAGACAGGGAAGAGGTGGCTACACCTTC
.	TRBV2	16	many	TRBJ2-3	CASSDLTVPSTDTQYF	TGTGCCAGCAGTGACCTGACAGTCCCTAGCACAGATACGCAGTATTTT
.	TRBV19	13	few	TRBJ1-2	CASSVRRFGGYTF	TGTGCCAGTAGTGTCCGGAGGTTCGGGGGCTACACCTTC
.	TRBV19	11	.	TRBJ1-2	CASSLRGSYTF	TGTGCCAGTAGTTTACGAGGTAGCTACACCTTC
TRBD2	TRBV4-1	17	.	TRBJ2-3	CASSQVHSGSGGDTQYF	TGCGCCAGCAGCCAAGTTCATAGCGGGAGTGGGGGCGATACGCAGTATTTT
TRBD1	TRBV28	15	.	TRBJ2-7	CTSSSPGTGLAEQCF	TGTACCAGCAGCTCACCCGGGACAGGGCTGGCCGAGCAGTGCTTC
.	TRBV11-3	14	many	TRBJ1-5	CASSLVCGNQPQHF	TGTGCCAGCAGCTTAGTATGTGGCAATCAGCCCCAGCATTTT
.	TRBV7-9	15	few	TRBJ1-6	CASSPPPAGDSPLHF	TGTGCCAGCAGCCCCCCGCCCGCTGGGGATTCACCCCTCCACTTT
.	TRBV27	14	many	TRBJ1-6	CASSFRELNSPLHF	TGTGCCAGCAGTTTTCGGGAATTGAATTCACCCCTCCACTTT
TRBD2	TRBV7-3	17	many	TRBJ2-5	CASSLTGASGKKETQYF	TGTGCCAGCAGCTTAACCGGGGCTAGCGGGAAAAAAGAGACCCAGTACTTC
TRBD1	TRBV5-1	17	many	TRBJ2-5	CASSLMPGQGSPETQYF	TGCGCCAGCAGCTTAATGCCGGGACAGGGATCCCCAGAGACCCAGTACTTC
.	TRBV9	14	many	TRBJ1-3	CASSVVGSGNTIYF	TGTGCCAGCAGCGTAGTGGGATCTGGAAACACCATATATTTT
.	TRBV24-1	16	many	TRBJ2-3	CATSWSRGYSTDTQYF	TGTGCCACCAGTTGGTCGCGGGGTTACTCCACAGATACGCAGTATTTT
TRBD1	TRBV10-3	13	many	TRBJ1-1	CAIRDRENTEAFF	TGTGCCATCAGGGACAGGGAGAACACTGAAGCTTTCTTT
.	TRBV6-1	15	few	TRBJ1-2	CASSEIWGARYGYTF	TGTGCCAGCAGTGAAATATGGGGAGCGCGCTATGGCTACACCTTC
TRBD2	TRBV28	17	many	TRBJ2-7	CASSTGTSGSFFYEQYF	TGTGCCAGCAGTACCGGGACTAGCGGGAGTTTTTTCTACGAGCAGTACTTC
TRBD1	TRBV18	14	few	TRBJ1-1	CASSPSRTGVEAFF	TGTGCCAGCTCACCCTCCCGGACAGGGGTTGAAGCTTTCTTT
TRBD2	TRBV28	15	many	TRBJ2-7	CASRQGTSGSYEQYF	TGTGCCAGCAGGCAGGGGACTAGCGGGTCCTACGAGCAGTACTTC
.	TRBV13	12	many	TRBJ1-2	CASSSTRSRYTF	TGTGCCAGCAGCTCCACAAGGTCCCGCTACACCTTC
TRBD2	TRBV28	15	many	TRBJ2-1	CASSQGLAENSEQFF	TGTGCCAGCAGTCAAGGACTAGCGGAAAACAGTGAGCAGTTCTTC
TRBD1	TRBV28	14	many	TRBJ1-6	CASSPTGLNSPLHF	TGTGCCAGCAGTCCGACAGGGCTTAATTCACCCCTCCACTTT
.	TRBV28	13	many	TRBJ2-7	CASRNSYSYEQYF	TGTGCCAGCAGAAACTCATACTCCTACGAGCAGTACTTC
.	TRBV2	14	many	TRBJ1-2	CASSDIGANYGYTF	TGTGCCAGCAGTGATATAGGAGCTAACTATGGCTACACCTTC
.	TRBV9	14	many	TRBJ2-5	CASSVGRTVETQYF	TGTGCCAGCAGCGTAGGACGGACCGTGGAGACCCAGTACTTC
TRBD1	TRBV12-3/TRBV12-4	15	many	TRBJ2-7	CASSPRDRGKYEQYF	TGTGCCAGCAGTCCCCGGGACAGGGGAAAGTACGAGCAGTACTTC
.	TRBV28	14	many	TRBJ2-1	CASSLALPSGEQFF	TGTGCCAGCAGTTTAGCCCTCCCAAGTGGTGAGCAGTTCTTC
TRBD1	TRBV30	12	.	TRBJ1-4	CAFDRGLEKLFF	TGTGCTTTTGACAGGGGATTGGAAAAACTGTTTTTT
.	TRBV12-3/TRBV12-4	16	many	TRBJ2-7	CASSLAPAGPGYEQYF	TGTGCCAGCAGTTTAGCCCCCGCTGGGCCCGGCTACGAGCAGTACTTC
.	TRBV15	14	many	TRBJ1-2	CATSRVTSNYGYTF	TGTGCCACCAGCAGAGTGACCTCTAACTATGGCTACACCTTC
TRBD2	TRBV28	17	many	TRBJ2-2	CASSQIGLAGSTGELFF	TGTGCCAGCAGTCAAATAGGACTAGCGGGAAGCACCGGGGAGCTGTTTTTT
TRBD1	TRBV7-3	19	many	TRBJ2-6	CASSLTGTGASSGANVLTF	TGTGCCAGCAGCTTAACCGGGACAGGGGCGAGCTCTGGGGCCAACGTCCTGACTTTC
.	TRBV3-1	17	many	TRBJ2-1	CASSRSWGRRERSEQFF	TGTGCCAGCAGCCGCTCATGGGGGAGGCGCGAAAGGAGTGAGCAGTTCTTC
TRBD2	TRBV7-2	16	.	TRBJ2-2	CASSSLWSGRDGELFF	TGTGCCAGCAGCTCCCTATGGAGCGGGAGGGACGGGGAGCTGTTTTTT